This TCR beta chain was captured by sequencing in a study of blood T cells in healthy people across ages. The overall study: About one barcoded TCR beta cDNA was captured per two T cells. Study conclusions and caveats: From one million sequenced T cells, diversity estimates were lower bounds. Naive and antigen-experienced cells could not be conclusively compared, given unsorted PBMCs.

Every donor provided 7.5 to 10 milliliters of peripheral blood. This clonotype turned up a few times. Its antigen is unknown. Primers used in a second PCR of roughly 6 to 11 cycles were a sample-barcoded 5' primer and a J-beta primer mix. TCRdb independently ran MiXCR on the 5' RACE reads; one entry per CDR3 protein. This table has more than 1.4 million distinct CDR3 sequences, about 40% appearing once. V was shortened by 3 bases and J by 4 bases, with 13 bases between the two germline ends. CDR3 size: 14 residues. Germline CDR1 reads SGHKS; CDR2 reads YYEKEE (reference sequence). The chain joins TRBV5-5 to TRBJ1-1; a weak D match, TRBD1 (6 bases). Sequencing used blood. This clonotype was obtained from a woman aged 18-30 years in good health. Here the CDR3 DNA reads TGTGCCAGCAGCTCTGAGGAGGGGGGCACTGAAGCTTTCTTT. It translates to CASSSEEGGTEAFF.